This TCR beta chain was identified in a study of Ad26.COV2.S vaccination and SARS-CoV-2 variants. J was trimmed by 9 bases and V by 4 bases; bases with no gene match: 11. The CDR3 is made up of 16 amino acids. Germline V gene data show CDR1 as LNHDA and CDR2 as SQIVND (reference sequence). Study-level results: Comparable non-spike TCR breadth was observed in vaccine and placebo recipients. Analyses that measured TCR breadth and depth may have underestimated total T cell responses. Vaccinees reportedly had broad spike-specific CD8+ and CD4+ T cell responses.

The treatment is: some 20 received Ad26.COV2.S at low or high dose, single or two shots; five or six received placebo; per-sample allocation not given. Material that was analyzed had been drawn on day 63 after the first vaccine or placebo injection. Cohort 1b enrolled adults aged 18-55 years in Boston. Some clones are missing from TCRdb's copy, which holds only in-frame ones; the method was immunoSEQ multiplex PCR. The sample lists roughly 380,000 clones, around 90% seen once, with 3.4% in the top ten. To note about this clone: Its antigen is currently unknown.

The genes are TRBV19 and TRBJ1-6; TRBD1 matches 8 bases. Sequenced here: peripheral blood, sampled in a trial of Ad26.COV2.S vaccine versus placebo. This TCR derives from a person aged 18-65 years who received the Ad26.COV2.S COVID-19 vaccine or a placebo. Here the CDR3 reads CASSTTGTGGGSPLHF. DNA of the CDR3: TGTGCCAGTAGTACGACCGGGACAGGTGGTGGTTCACCCCTCCACTTT.